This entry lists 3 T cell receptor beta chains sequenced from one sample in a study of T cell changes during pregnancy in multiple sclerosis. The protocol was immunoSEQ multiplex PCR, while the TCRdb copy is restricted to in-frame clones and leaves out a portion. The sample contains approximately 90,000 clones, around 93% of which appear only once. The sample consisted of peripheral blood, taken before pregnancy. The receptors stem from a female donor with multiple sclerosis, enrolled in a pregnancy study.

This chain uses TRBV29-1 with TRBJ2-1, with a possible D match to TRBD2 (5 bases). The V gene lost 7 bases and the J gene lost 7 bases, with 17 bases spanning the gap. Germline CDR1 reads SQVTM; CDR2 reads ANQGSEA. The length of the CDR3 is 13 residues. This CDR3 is CSASPVVRNEQFF. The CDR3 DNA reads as TGCAGCGCTAGCCCCGTTGTCCGGAATGAGCAGTTCTTC.

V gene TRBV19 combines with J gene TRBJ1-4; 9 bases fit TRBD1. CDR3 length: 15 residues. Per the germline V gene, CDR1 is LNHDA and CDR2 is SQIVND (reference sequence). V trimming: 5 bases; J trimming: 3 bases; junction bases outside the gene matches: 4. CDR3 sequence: CASSSQGAANEKLFF. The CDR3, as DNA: TGTGCCAGTAGTTCACAGGGGGCGGCTAATGAAAAACTGTTTTTT. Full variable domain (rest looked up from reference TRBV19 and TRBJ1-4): DGGITQSPKYLFRKEGQNVTLSCEQNLNHDAMYWYRQDPGQGLRLIYYSQIVNDFQKGDIAEGYSVSREKKESFPLTVTSAQKNPTAFYLCASSSQGAANEKLFFGSGTQLSVL.

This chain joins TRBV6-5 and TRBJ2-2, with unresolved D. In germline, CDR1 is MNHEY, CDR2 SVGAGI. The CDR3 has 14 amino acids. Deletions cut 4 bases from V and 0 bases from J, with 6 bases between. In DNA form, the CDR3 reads TGTGCCAGCAGTTGGGCAGCGAACACCGGGGAGCTGTTTTTT. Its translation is CASSWAANTGELFF.